The rows below give T cell receptor beta chains drawn from one sample of a study of blood T cells in healthy people across ages. TCRdb itself ran the 5' RACE reads through MiXCR, one entry per CDR3 protein. The table records about 1.7 million distinct CDR3 sequences, about 28% of them present only once. The sequenced sample was blood. The receptors stem from a woman between 25 and 40 years old in good health. Each CDR3 is given with its conserved first and last residue. The D gene is left open where the match is weak. Clone size is given for some rows only: seen once, a few or many times, or a class if the clone is expanded.

-	-	TRBV6-1	TRBJ2-3	CASSEGYAVTDTQYF	TGTGCCAGCAGTGAGGGGTATGCGGTCACAGATACGCAGTATTTT
-	-	TRBV4-2	TRBJ1-5	CASSQDRRQDDQPQHF	TGTGCCAGCAGCCAAGATCGTCGACAGGATGATCAGCCCCAGCATTTT
few	-	TRBV7-9	TRBJ2-3	CASSWVGRDGTDTQYF	TGTGCCAGCAGCTGGGTGGGGCGTGATGGCACAGATACGCAGTATTTT
few	TRBD1	TRBV15	TRBJ1-5	CATSRGQGANQPQHF	TGTGCCACCAGCAGGGGACAGGGTGCCAATCAGCCCCAGCATTTT
many	-	TRBV7-9	TRBJ2-5	CASSRLSGEETQYF	TGTGCCAGCAGCCGACTTTCGGGCGAAGAGACCCAGTACTTC
-	-	TRBV5-1	TRBJ1-2	CASSLSTGPNGYTF	TGCGCCAGCTCCCTCTCAACAGGGCCCAATGGCTACACCTTC
few	-	TRBV29-1	TRBJ1-1	CSVDWRNTEAFF	TGCAGCGTTGATTGGAGGAACACTGAAGCTTTCTTT
-	-	TRBV21-1	TRBJ2-3	CTSSKHDRQFTDTQYF	TGTACCAGCAGCAAACATGATCGACAGTTCACAGATACGCAGTATTTT
-	-	TRBV12-3/TRBV12-4	TRBJ1-5	CASTPRGSSNQPQHF	TGTGCCAGCACCCCTAGAGGTTCTAGCAATCAGCCCCAGCATTTT
-	-	TRBV18	TRBJ2-4	CASSSGVPAGEQYF	TGTGCCAGCTCCTCGGGGGTACCGGCAGGTGAGCAGTACTTC
-	-	TRBV7-2	TRBJ2-3	CASSLWEGQYF	TGTGCCAGCAGCTTATGGGAAGGGCAGTATTTT
few	-	TRBV20-1	TRBJ1-1	CSPTRGGVTEAFF	TGCAGTCCAACGAGGGGAGGGGTCACTGAAGCTTTCTTT
-	-	TRBV2	TRBJ2-5	CAGREQTLKPQETQYF	TGTGCCGGCAGGGAGCAGACCCTCAAACCTCAAGAGACCCAGTACTTC
-	-	TRBV24-1	TRBJ1-2	CATSDLLRDFNYGYTF	TGTGCCACCAGTGATTTGCTACGTGATTTTAACTATGGCTACACCTTC
-	TRBD2	TRBV20-1	TRBJ2-1	CSARSPTSGRNEQFF	TGCAGTGCTAGGAGCCCCACTAGCGGGAGAAATGAGCAGTTCTTC
-	-	TRBV27	TRBJ2-1	CASSDSDATPTNEQFF	TGTGCCAGCAGTGATAGCGATGCGACTCCCACGAATGAGCAGTTCTTC
few	-	TRBV20-1	TRBJ1-2	CSASQPYGYTF	TGCAGTGCTAGTCAACCCTATGGCTACACCTTC
many	-	TRBV4-1	TRBJ2-4	CASSHYEDGGNIQYF	TGCGCCAGCAGCCATTACGAGGACGGGGGAAACATTCAGTACTTC
-	TRBD1	TRBV5-5	TRBJ1-2	CASSSPDRAYYGYTF	TGTGCCAGCAGCTCCCCAGACAGGGCATACTATGGCTACACCTTC
-	-	TRBV10-3	TRBJ1-1	CAISEYGDPNTEAFF	TGTGCCATCAGTGAGTATGGGGACCCGAACACTGAAGCTTTCTTT